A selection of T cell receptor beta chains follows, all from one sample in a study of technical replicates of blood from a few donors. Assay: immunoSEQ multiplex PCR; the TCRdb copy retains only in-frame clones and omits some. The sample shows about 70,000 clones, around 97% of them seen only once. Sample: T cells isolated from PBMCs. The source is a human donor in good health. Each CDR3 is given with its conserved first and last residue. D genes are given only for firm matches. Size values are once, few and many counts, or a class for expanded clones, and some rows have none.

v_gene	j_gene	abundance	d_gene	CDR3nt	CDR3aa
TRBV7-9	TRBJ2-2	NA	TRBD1	TGTGCCAGCAGCTTATCAGGGGGCCACACCGGGGAGCTGTTTTTT	CASSLSGGHTGELFF
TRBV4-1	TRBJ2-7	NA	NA	TGCGCCAGCAGCCAAGCGAGTGTCTCCTACGAGCAGTACTTC	CASSQASVSYEQYF
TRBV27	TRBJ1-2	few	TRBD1	TGTGCCAGCAGACGGCCAGGGGGCGATTCTGGCTACACCTTC	CASRRPGGDSGYTF
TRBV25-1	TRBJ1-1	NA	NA	TGTGCCACAACAGGGCTGGGCCGGACGGCTTTCTTT	CATTGLGRTAFF
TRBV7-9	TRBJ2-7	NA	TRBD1	TGTGCCAGCAGCCCTGACAGGGGGGCCTCCTACGAGCAGTACTTC	CASSPDRGASYEQYF
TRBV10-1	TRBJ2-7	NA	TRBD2	TGCGCCAGCAGTGAGGCGGGTAGTACTAGCGGTAGCTCCTACGAGCAGTACTTC	CASSEAGSTSGSSYEQYF
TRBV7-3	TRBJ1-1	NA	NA	TGTGCCAGCAGCCCGAGTCGACAGGCAGTGAACACTGAAGCTTTCTTT	CASSPSRQAVNTEAFF
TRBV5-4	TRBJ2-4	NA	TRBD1	TGTGCCAGCAGCTTGGCCGGGGACAGCTCATATGGCATTCAGTACTTC	CASSLAGDSSYGIQYF
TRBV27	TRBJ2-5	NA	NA	TGTGCCAGCAGTTTATCGACAGGACAGTTCCAAGAGACCCAGTACTTC	CASSLSTGQFQETQYF
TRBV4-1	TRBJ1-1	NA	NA	TGCGCCAGCAGCCCCTCACCCCTAGGGAACACTGAAGCTTTCTTT	CASSPSPLGNTEAFF
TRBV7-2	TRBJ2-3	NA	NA	TGTGCCAGCAGCCCAGCGAGACCCACAGATACGCAGTATTTT	CASSPARPTDTQYF
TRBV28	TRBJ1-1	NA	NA	TGTGCCAGCAGCCAACCGCAGAGTCGGGACACTGAAGCTTTCTTT	CASSQPQSRDTEAFF
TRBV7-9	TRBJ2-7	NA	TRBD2	TGTGCCAGCAGCCCGCCGGCACTAGCGGGATCCTACGAGCAGTACTTC	CASSPPALAGSYEQYF
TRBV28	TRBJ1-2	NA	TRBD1	TGTGCCAGCAGTTTATCCTTCTGGACAGGGGGCCGGATTAACTATGGCTACACCTTC	CASSLSFWTGGRINYGYTF
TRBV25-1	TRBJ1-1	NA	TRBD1	TGTGCCAGCAGTAAGGGACAGATTGAAGCTTTCTTT	CASSKGQIEAFF
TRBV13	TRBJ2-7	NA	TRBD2	TGTGCCAGCAGCTTAGGTCCTAGCGGTGCCTACGAGCAGTACTTC	CASSLGPSGAYEQYF
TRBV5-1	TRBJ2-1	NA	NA	TGCGCCAGCAGCTCTGTGGGACAAGAGCAGTTCTTC	CASSSVGQEQFF
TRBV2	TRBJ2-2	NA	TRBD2	TGTGCCAGCAGTGGCATTCCCCGGGGTAGCGGGAGGACGGCGAACACCGGGGAGCTGTTTTTT	CASSGIPRGSGRTANTGELFF
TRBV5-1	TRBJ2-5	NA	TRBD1	TGCGCCAGCAGCCGTCGACAGGGGCTTAAGACCCAGTACTTC	CASSRRQGLKTQYF
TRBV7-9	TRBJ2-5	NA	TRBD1	TGTGCCAGCAGCTGGGACAGGGAGACCCAGTACTTC	CASSWDRETQYF
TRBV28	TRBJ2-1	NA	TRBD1	TGTGCCAGCAGATTAACAGGGGTTGGGTCGGTCAATGAGCAGTTCTTC	CASRLTGVGSVNEQFF
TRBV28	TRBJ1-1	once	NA	TGTGCCAGCAGTTCCCGCCCTCAGGATAAAGCTTTCTTT	CASSSRPQDKAFF
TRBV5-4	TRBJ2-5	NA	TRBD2	TGTGCCAGCAAGCAGACTAGCGGAGTTCAAGAGACCCAGTACTTC	CASKQTSGVQETQYF
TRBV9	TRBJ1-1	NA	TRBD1	TGTGCCAGCAGGGGACAGGAGTACCCGAACACTGAAGCTTTCTTT	CASRGQEYPNTEAFF
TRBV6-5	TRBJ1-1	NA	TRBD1	TGTGCCAGCAGACCTACAGGGGTTTACACTGAAGCTTTCTTT	CASRPTGVYTEAFF
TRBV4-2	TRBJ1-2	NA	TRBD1	TGTGCCAGCAGCCAAGTAACAGGGGCGGGTAACTATGGCTACACCTTC	CASSQVTGAGNYGYTF
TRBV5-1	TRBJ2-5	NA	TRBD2	TGCGCCAGCAGGCCACCCGGGACTAACCAAGAGACCCAGTACTTC	CASRPPGTNQETQYF
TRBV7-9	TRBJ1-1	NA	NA	TGTGCCAGCAGCTTAGGCGTCTTTAAAAGGGGGAACAACACTGAAGCTTTCTTT	CASSLGVFKRGNNTEAFF
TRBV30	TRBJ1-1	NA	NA	TGTGCCTGGAGCGGACGCCCGCGCGGGACGACGGCTGAAGCTTTCTTT	CAWSGRPRGTTAEAFF
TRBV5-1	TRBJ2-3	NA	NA	TGCGCCAGCAGCGACGGACTCGGGAGCACAGATACGCAGTATTTT	CASSDGLGSTDTQYF
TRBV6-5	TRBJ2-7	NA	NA	TGTGCCAGCAGTAGCGCTCCACCCTACGAGCAGTACTTC	CASSSAPPYEQYF
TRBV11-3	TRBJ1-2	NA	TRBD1	TGTGCCAGCAGCGAGCGACAGGGCTCCTATGGCTACACCTTC	CASSERQGSYGYTF
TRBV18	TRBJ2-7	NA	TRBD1	TGTGCCAGCTCACCGAGGAACAGGGGGGCCAGAACCTACGAGCAGTACTTC	CASSPRNRGARTYEQYF
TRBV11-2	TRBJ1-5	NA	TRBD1	TGTGCCAGCAGCCCTGGGACAGGGGAAGGGCAGCCCCAGCATTTT	CASSPGTGEGQPQHF
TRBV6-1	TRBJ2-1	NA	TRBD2	TGTGCCAGCAGTGACGGACTAGCGGATAACAATGAGCAGTTCTTC	CASSDGLADNNEQFF
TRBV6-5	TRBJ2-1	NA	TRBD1	TGTGCCAGCAGCCCCGAAGGGGGACAGAACAATGAGCAGTTCTTC	CASSPEGGQNNEQFF
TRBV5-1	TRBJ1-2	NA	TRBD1	TGCGCCAGCAGCTTGGAGCCTGACAGGGCTGATATTGGCTACACCTTC	CASSLEPDRADIGYTF
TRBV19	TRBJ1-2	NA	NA	TGTGCCAGTAGTTACCGTCCAGGCGCCCACCTCTATGGCTACACCTTC	CASSYRPGAHLYGYTF
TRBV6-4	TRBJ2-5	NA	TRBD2	TGTGCCAGCAGTGACTCAGTTGGGGGGGGACAAGAGACCCAGTACTTC	CASSDSVGGGQETQYF
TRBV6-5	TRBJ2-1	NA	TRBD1	TGTGCCAGCAGTCCCGACAGGGGACGGGGTGAGCAGTTCTTC	CASSPDRGRGEQFF
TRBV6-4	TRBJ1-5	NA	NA	TGTGCCAGCAGTGACTCAGGACGGACAACAGGGCAGCCCCAGCATTTT	CASSDSGRTTGQPQHF
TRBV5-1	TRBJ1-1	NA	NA	TGCGCCAGCAGTCGGCTAGACGACACTGAAGCTTTCTTT	CASSRLDDTEAFF
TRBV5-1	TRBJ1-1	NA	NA	TGCGCCAGCAGCTTGACTCCCACTGAAGCTTTCTTT	CASSLTPTEAFF
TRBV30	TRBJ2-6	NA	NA	TGTGCCTGGAGCGTCTCTGGGGCCAACGTCCTGACTTTC	CAWSVSGANVLTF
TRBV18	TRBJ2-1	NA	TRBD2	TGTGCCAGCTCACCAGGCGGGAGCACGAATGAGCAGTTCTTC	CASSPGGSTNEQFF
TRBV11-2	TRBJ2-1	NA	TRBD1	TGTGCCAGCAGCCCACCGGGACAGGGACGGGCCAATGAGCAGTTCTTC	CASSPPGQGRANEQFF
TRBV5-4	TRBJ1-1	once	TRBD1	TGTGCCAGCAGCAGAGACAGGGGTGGGTGGGAAGCTTTCTTT	CASSRDRGGWEAFF
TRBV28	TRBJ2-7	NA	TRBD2	TGTGCCAGCAGTTCCACTGGACTAGCGGGTCTCGGATGGGCCTACGAGCAGTACTTC	CASSSTGLAGLGWAYEQYF
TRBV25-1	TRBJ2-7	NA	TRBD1	TGTGCCAGCAGCCCCAGACAGGGCTACGAGCAGTACTTC	CASSPRQGYEQYF
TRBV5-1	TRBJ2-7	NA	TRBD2	TGCGCCAGCAGCTTGGGTACGGGACTAGCGGGAGTCGACGAGCAGTACTTC	CASSLGTGLAGVDEQYF
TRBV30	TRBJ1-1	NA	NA	TGTGCCTGGATCGCCTGGAGCGGGGGAGAAGCTTTCTTT	CAWIAWSGGEAFF